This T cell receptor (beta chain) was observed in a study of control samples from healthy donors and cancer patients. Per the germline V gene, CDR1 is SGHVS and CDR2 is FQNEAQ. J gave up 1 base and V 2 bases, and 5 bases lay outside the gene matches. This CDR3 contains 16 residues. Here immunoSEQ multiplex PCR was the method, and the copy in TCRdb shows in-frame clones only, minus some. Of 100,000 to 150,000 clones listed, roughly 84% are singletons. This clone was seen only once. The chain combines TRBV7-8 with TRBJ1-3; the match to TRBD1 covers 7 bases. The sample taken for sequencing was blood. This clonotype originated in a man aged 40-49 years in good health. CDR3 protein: CASSLLGQTSGNTIYF. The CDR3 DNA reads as TGTGCCAGCAGCTTACTGGGACAGACTTCTGGAAACACCATATATTTT.